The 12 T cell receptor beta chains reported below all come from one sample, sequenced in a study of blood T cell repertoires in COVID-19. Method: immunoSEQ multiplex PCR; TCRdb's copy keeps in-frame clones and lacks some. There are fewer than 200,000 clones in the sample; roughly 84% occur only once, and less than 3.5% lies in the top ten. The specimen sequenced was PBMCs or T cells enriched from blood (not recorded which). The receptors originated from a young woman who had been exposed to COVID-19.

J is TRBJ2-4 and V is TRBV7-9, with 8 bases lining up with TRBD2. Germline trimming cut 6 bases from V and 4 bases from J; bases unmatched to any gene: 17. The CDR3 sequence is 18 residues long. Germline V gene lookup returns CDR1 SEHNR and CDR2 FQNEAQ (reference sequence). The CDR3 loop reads CASSGAGALPLSKNIQYF. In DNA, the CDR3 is TGTGCCAGCAGTGGAGCGGGGGCCCTTCCGCTATCAAAAAACATTCAGTACTTC.

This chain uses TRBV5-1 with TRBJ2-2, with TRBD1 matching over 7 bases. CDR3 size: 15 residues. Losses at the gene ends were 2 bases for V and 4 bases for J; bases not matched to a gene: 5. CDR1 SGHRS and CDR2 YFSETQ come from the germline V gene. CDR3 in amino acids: CASSFWTGATGELFF. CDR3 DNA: TGCGCCAGCAGCTTTTGGACAGGTGCCACCGGGGAGCTGTTTTTT.

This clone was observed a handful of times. CDR3 coding DNA: TGTGCCAGCAGCTTAGTGTCCAGGGGCTCCACTGAAGCTTTCTTT. Translation gives CASSLVSRGSTEAFF. This sequence joins TRBV7-2 and TRBJ1-1; TRBD1 might be the D (6 bases). CDR3 size: 15 residues. CDR1 SGHTA and CDR2 FQGNSA come from the germline V gene. The ends were cut back, 1 base at V and 4 bases at J, with 13 bases in the middle.

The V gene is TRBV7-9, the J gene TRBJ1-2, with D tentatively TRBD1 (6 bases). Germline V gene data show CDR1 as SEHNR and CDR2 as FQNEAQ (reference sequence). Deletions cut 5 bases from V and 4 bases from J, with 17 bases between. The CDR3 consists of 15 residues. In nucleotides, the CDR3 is TGTGCCAGCAGCACCTCCAGACAGGATCTCTATGGCTACACCTTC. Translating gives CASSTSRQDLYGYTF. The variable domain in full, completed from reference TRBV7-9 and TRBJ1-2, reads DTGVSQNPRHKITKRGQNVTFRCDPISEHNRLYWYRQTLGQGPEFLTYFQNEAQLEKSRLLSDRFSAERPKGSFSTLEIQRTEQGDSAMYLCASSTSRQDLYGYTFGSGTRLTVV.

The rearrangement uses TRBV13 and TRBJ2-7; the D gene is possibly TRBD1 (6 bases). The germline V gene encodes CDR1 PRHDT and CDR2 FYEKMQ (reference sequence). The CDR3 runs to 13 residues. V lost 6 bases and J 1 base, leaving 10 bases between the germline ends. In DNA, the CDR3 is TGTGCCAGCAGGGACAGCGTGTCCTACGAGCAGTACTTC. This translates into CASRDSVSYEQYF.

The CDR3 protein is CATSEERGFNSPLHF. CDR3 bases: TGTGCCACCAGCGAAGAAAGGGGCTTCAATTCACCCCTCCACTTT. V gene TRBV15 combines with J gene TRBJ1-6, with D perhaps matching TRBD1 (5 bases). Germline lookup yields CDR1 LNHNV and CDR2 YYDKDF (reference sequence). Trimming took off 5 bases at V and 7 bases at J, with 15 bases between the two ends. The CDR3 consists of 15 residues.

The CDR3: CASSLGWLAGGPNTQYF. The CDR3 nucleotides read TGTGCCAGCAGCTTGGGGTGGCTAGCGGGGGGGCCTAATACGCAGTATTTT. The chain employs TRBV5-4 and TRBJ2-3, with TRBD2 matching 12 bases. CDR1 and CDR2 from the germline V gene are SGHNT and YYREEE (reference sequence). V trimming: 0 bases; J trimming: 7 bases; junction bases outside the gene matches: 9. The CDR3 consists of 17 residues. Using reference TRBV5-4 and TRBJ2-3 for the parts outside the CDR3, the full variable domain is ETGVTQSPTHLIKTRGQQVTLRCSSQSGHNTVSWYQQALGQGPQFIFQYYREEENGRGNFPPRFSGLQFPNYSSELNVNALELDDSALYLCASSLGWLAGGPNTQYFGPGTRLTVL.

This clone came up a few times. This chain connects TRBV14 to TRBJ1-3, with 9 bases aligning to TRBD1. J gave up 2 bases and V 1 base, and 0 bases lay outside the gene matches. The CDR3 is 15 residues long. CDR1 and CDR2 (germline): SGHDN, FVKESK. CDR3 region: CASSQGQGAGNTIYF. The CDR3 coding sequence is TGTGCCAGCAGCCAAGGACAGGGGGCTGGAAACACCATATATTTT.

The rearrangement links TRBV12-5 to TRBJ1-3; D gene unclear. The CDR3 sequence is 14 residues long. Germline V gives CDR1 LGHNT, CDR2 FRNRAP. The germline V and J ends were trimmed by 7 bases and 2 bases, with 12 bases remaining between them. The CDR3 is CASALGPPGNTIYF. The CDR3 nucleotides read TGTGCTAGTGCCCTTGGGCCTCCTGGAAACACCATATATTTT. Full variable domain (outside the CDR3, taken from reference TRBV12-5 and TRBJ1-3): DARVTQTPRHKVTEMGQEVTMRCQPILGHNTVFWYRQTMMQGLELLAYFRNRAPLDDSGMPKDRFSAEMPDATLATLKIQPSEPRDSAVYFCASALGPPGNTIYFGEGSWLTVV.

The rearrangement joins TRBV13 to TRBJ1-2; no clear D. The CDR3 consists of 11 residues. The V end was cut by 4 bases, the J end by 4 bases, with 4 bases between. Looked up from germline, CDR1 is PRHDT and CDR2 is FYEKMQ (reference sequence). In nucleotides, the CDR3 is TGTGCCAGCAGCTCCATCTATGGCTACACCTTC. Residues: CASSSIYGYTF.

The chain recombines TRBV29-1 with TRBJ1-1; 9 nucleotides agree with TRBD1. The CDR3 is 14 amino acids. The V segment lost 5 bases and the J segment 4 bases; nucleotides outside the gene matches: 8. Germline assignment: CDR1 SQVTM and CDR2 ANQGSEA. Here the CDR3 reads CSVKRTGVATEAFF. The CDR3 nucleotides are TGCAGCGTTAAAAGGACAGGGGTGGCCACTGAAGCTTTCTTT.

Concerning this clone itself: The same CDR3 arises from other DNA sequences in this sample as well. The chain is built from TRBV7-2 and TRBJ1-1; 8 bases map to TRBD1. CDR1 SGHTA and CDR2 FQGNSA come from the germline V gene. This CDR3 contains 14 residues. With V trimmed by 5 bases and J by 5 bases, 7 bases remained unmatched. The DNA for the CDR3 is TGTGCCAGCAGCGGACAGGGACCAGGGACTGAAGCTTTCTTT. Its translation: CASSGQGPGTEAFF.